The rows below give T cell receptor beta chains drawn from one sample of a study of regulatory T cells in long-lasting Graves disease. TCRdb processed the multiplex PCR reads anew with MiXCR; each CDR3 protein has one entry. This repertoire shows approximately 470,000 distinct CDR3 sequences, under 20% found once; its top ten account for more than 9%. These data were likewise used in another study, on T cells in Graves' hyperthyroidism and ophthalmopathy.

The source material was peripheral blood mononuclear cells (PBMCs), sampled at new diagnosis, from a patient treated with antithyroid drugs. The receptors shown here come from a man aged 40-55 years with Graves disease. Each CDR3 is given with its conserved first and last residue. D genes are given only for firm matches. Some rows have no size entry. The others give once, few or many, or a class for an expanded clone.

len: 16; j_gene: TRBJ2-7; abundance: many; d_gene: NA; v_gene: TRBV3-1; CDR3aa: CASSPTLGQATYEQYF; CDR3nt: TGTGCCAGCAGCCCCACCCTGGGCCAGGCCACCTACGAGCAGTACTTC
len: 17; j_gene: TRBJ2-3; abundance: few; d_gene: TRBD2; v_gene: TRBV30; CDR3aa: CAWSPTRTSGTTDTQYF; CDR3nt: TGTGCCTGGAGTCCAACGCGGACTAGCGGGACCACAGATACGCAGTATTTT
len: 16; j_gene: TRBJ2-7; abundance: many; d_gene: TRBD1; v_gene: TRBV12-3/TRBV12-4; CDR3aa: CASSPWTGTGGNEQYF; CDR3nt: TGTGCCAGCAGCCCCTGGACCGGGACAGGGGGGAACGAGCAGTACTTC
len: 17; j_gene: TRBJ2-7; abundance: NA; d_gene: TRBD1; v_gene: TRBV20-1; CDR3aa: CSAGSTLQGALSYEQYF; CDR3nt: TGCAGTGCTGGGTCCACATTACAGGGGGCTCTCTCCTACGAGCAGTACTTC
len: 14; j_gene: TRBJ1-5; abundance: NA; d_gene: NA; v_gene: TRBV6-1; CDR3aa: CASTTGSSNQPQHF; CDR3nt: TGTGCCAGCACAACAGGGTCGAGCAATCAGCCCCAGCATTTT
len: 14; j_gene: TRBJ2-7; abundance: NA; d_gene: NA; v_gene: TRBV7-3; CDR3aa: CASSLKGQNYEQYF; CDR3nt: TGTGCCAGCAGCTTAAAGGGCCAGAACTACGAGCAGTACTTC
len: 16; j_gene: TRBJ2-7; abundance: many; d_gene: TRBD1; v_gene: TRBV6-1; CDR3aa: CASSPKVGQGGYEQYF; CDR3nt: TGTGCCAGCAGTCCCAAAGTGGGACAGGGGGGCTACGAGCAGTACTTC
len: 16; j_gene: TRBJ1-6; abundance: NA; d_gene: TRBD1; v_gene: TRBV28; CDR3aa: CASSSPGAGGVSPLHF; CDR3nt: TGTGCCAGCAGTTCCCCAGGTGCAGGGGGCGTTTCACCCCTCCACTTT
len: 14; j_gene: TRBJ1-5; abundance: many; d_gene: NA; v_gene: TRBV3-1; CDR3aa: CASSQGGDRQPQHF; CDR3nt: TGTGCCAGCAGCCAAGGGGGGGACCGGCAGCCCCAGCATTTT
len: 13; j_gene: TRBJ2-3; abundance: few; d_gene: NA; v_gene: TRBV15; CDR3aa: CATSLRARDTQYF; CDR3nt: TGTGCCACCAGCCTGAGGGCGAGGGATACGCAGTATTTT
len: 13; j_gene: TRBJ2-1; abundance: NA; d_gene: NA; v_gene: TRBV27; CDR3aa: CASSFTRRNEQFF; CDR3nt: TGTGCCAGCAGTTTTACTAGGCGAAATGAGCAGTTCTTC
len: 16; j_gene: TRBJ2-2; abundance: many; d_gene: TRBD1; v_gene: TRBV24-1; CDR3aa: CATSDAGTGNTGELFF; CDR3nt: TGTGCCACCAGTGACGCCGGGACAGGGAACACCGGGGAGCTGTTTTTT
len: 13; j_gene: TRBJ1-5; abundance: NA; d_gene: NA; v_gene: TRBV7-2; CDR3aa: CASSKQGNQPQHF; CDR3nt: TGTGCCAGCAGCAAACAGGGTAATCAGCCCCAGCATTTT
len: 13; j_gene: TRBJ2-6; abundance: many; d_gene: NA; v_gene: TRBV20-1; CDR3aa: CSAREVGANVLTF; CDR3nt: TGCAGTGCTAGAGAGGTCGGGGCCAACGTCCTGACTTTC
len: 13; j_gene: TRBJ2-2; abundance: few; d_gene: TRBD1; v_gene: TRBV6-1; CDR3aa: CASRTGVAGELFF; CDR3nt: TGTGCCAGCAGAACAGGGGTCGCCGGGGAGCTGTTTTTT
len: 15; j_gene: TRBJ1-2; abundance: many; d_gene: TRBD1; v_gene: TRBV7-8; CDR3aa: CASSLGTLQGAGYTF; CDR3nt: TGTGCCAGCAGCTTAGGAACTTTACAGGGGGCTGGCTACACCTTC
len: 13; j_gene: TRBJ1-4; abundance: NA; d_gene: NA; v_gene: TRBV29-1; CDR3aa: CSASEPRNEKLFF; CDR3nt: TGCAGCGCCTCCGAGCCTAGGAATGAAAAACTGTTTTTT
len: 15; j_gene: TRBJ2-1; abundance: many; d_gene: TRBD2; v_gene: TRBV13; CDR3aa: CASSLRAGVPDEQFF; CDR3nt: TGTGCCAGCAGCTTACGGGCGGGAGTACCGGATGAGCAGTTCTTC
len: 14; j_gene: TRBJ1-1; abundance: many; d_gene: NA; v_gene: TRBV12-3/TRBV12-4; CDR3aa: CASSSRDGNTEAFF; CDR3nt: TGTGCCAGCAGTTCCAGGGATGGGAACACTGAAGCTTTCTTT
len: 16; j_gene: TRBJ1-5; abundance: many; d_gene: NA; v_gene: TRBV7-3; CDR3aa: CASSSRQADGNQPQHF; CDR3nt: TGTGCCAGCAGCTCAAGACAGGCGGATGGCAATCAGCCCCAGCATTTT
len: 14; j_gene: TRBJ1-5; abundance: NA; d_gene: TRBD1; v_gene: TRBV2; CDR3aa: CASRGTDLYQPQHF; CDR3nt: TGTGCCAGCAGGGGGACAGATCTCTATCAGCCCCAGCATTTT
len: 15; j_gene: TRBJ2-3; abundance: many; d_gene: NA; v_gene: TRBV28; CDR3aa: CAGGSGGLFTDTQYF; CDR3nt: TGTGCCGGAGGGTCGGGCGGGCTATTCACAGATACGCAGTATTTT
len: 15; j_gene: TRBJ2-1; abundance: many; d_gene: TRBD1; v_gene: TRBV2; CDR3aa: CASSTGQGITDEQFF; CDR3nt: TGTGCCAGCAGTACGGGACAGGGAATAACGGATGAGCAGTTCTTC
len: 16; j_gene: TRBJ1-3; abundance: few; d_gene: TRBD1; v_gene: TRBV7-8; CDR3aa: CASSLYSGTGRNTIYF; CDR3nt: TGTGCCAGCAGCTTATATTCAGGGACAGGACGAAACACCATATATTTT
len: 13; j_gene: TRBJ2-1; abundance: many; d_gene: NA; v_gene: TRBV7-9; CDR3aa: CASRVGPPSEQFF; CDR3nt: TGTGCCAGCAGAGTGGGACCACCGAGTGAGCAGTTCTTC
len: 16; j_gene: TRBJ2-6; abundance: NA; d_gene: NA; v_gene: TRBV27; CDR3aa: CASSLWGGSGANVLTF; CDR3nt: TGTGCCAGCAGTTTATGGGGAGGCTCTGGGGCCAACGTCCTGACTTTC
len: 14; j_gene: TRBJ2-3; abundance: many; d_gene: NA; v_gene: TRBV7-3; CDR3aa: CASSFGTGTDTQYF; CDR3nt: TGTGCCAGCAGCTTCGGAACAGGCACAGATACGCAGTATTTT
len: 16; j_gene: TRBJ2-1; abundance: NA; d_gene: TRBD2; v_gene: TRBV28; CDR3aa: CASSLAASGPYNEQFF; CDR3nt: TGTGCCAGCAGCTTAGCGGCTAGCGGGCCCTACAATGAGCAGTTCTTC
len: 14; j_gene: TRBJ1-5; abundance: many; d_gene: TRBD1; v_gene: TRBV28; CDR3aa: CASNKDREGQPQHF; CDR3nt: TGTGCCAGCAACAAGGACAGGGAGGGTCAGCCCCAGCATTTT
len: 15; j_gene: TRBJ1-3; abundance: few; d_gene: NA; v_gene: TRBV12-3/TRBV12-4; CDR3aa: CASSLGEFSGNTIYF; CDR3nt: TGTGCCAGCAGTTTGGGGGAATTCTCTGGAAACACCATATATTTT
len: 15; j_gene: TRBJ2-7; abundance: NA; d_gene: TRBD1; v_gene: TRBV24-1; CDR3aa: CATSDPGTGSYEQYF; CDR3nt: TGTGCCACCAGTGACCCCGGGACAGGGTCCTACGAGCAGTACTTC
len: 15; j_gene: TRBJ2-1; abundance: many; d_gene: TRBD2; v_gene: TRBV28; CDR3aa: CASFRELAGANEQFF; CDR3nt: TGTGCCAGTTTTCGGGAGCTAGCGGGTGCTAATGAGCAGTTCTTC
len: 15; j_gene: TRBJ1-2; abundance: NA; d_gene: TRBD1; v_gene: TRBV9; CDR3aa: CASSVVARGLYGYTF; CDR3nt: TGTGCCAGCAGCGTAGTGGCAAGGGGGCTCTATGGCTACACCTTC
len: 15; j_gene: TRBJ2-7; abundance: few; d_gene: NA; v_gene: TRBV5-1; CDR3aa: CASSGGQGVSYEQYF; CDR3nt: TGCGCCAGCAGCGGGGGACAAGGGGTCTCCTACGAGCAGTACTTC
len: 16; j_gene: TRBJ2-1; abundance: many; d_gene: NA; v_gene: TRBV28; CDR3aa: CASRPTGGGGDNEQFF; CDR3nt: TGTGCCAGCAGGCCCACTGGGGGGGGCGGCGACAATGAGCAGTTCTTC
len: 16; j_gene: TRBJ2-7; abundance: many; d_gene: NA; v_gene: TRBV28; CDR3aa: CASTSPGTEATYEQYF; CDR3nt: TGTGCCAGCACCTCGCCCGGAACGGAAGCTACCTACGAGCAGTACTTC
len: 14; j_gene: TRBJ2-7; abundance: many; d_gene: NA; v_gene: TRBV2; CDR3aa: CASRVPGPTGEQYF; CDR3nt: TGTGCCAGCAGAGTTCCGGGACCTACAGGGGAGCAGTACTTC
len: 15; j_gene: TRBJ2-2; abundance: many; d_gene: TRBD1; v_gene: TRBV2; CDR3aa: CASRGEEQGTGELFF; CDR3nt: TGTGCCAGCAGGGGCGAGGAACAGGGGACCGGGGAGCTGTTTTTT
len: 13; j_gene: TRBJ2-7; abundance: many; d_gene: TRBD1; v_gene: TRBV6-2/TRBV6-3; CDR3aa: CASRTGGLYEQYF; CDR3nt: TGTGCCAGCAGAACAGGGGGGCTCTACGAGCAGTACTTC
len: 14; j_gene: TRBJ2-7; abundance: NA; d_gene: NA; v_gene: TRBV5-1; CDR3aa: CASSLRGLIHGQYF; CDR3nt: TGCGCCAGCAGCTTGAGAGGGTTAATCCACGGGCAGTACTTC
len: 15; j_gene: TRBJ1-2; abundance: many; d_gene: TRBD1; v_gene: TRBV7-2; CDR3aa: CASSLRTGGVYGYTF; CDR3nt: TGTGCCAGCAGCTTAAGGACAGGGGGCGTCTATGGCTACACCTTC
len: 13; j_gene: TRBJ2-5; abundance: few; d_gene: NA; v_gene: TRBV29-1; CDR3aa: CSVDKGSGETQYF; CDR3nt: TGCAGCGTTGATAAAGGGTCAGGGGAGACCCAGTACTTC
len: 15; j_gene: TRBJ2-1; abundance: many; d_gene: NA; v_gene: TRBV30; CDR3aa: CAWSVRQHAYNEQFF; CDR3nt: TGTGCCTGGAGTGTAAGGCAGCACGCCTACAATGAGCAGTTCTTC
len: 15; j_gene: TRBJ2-7; abundance: few; d_gene: TRBD2; v_gene: TRBV5-6; CDR3aa: CASSGLAGVSYEQYF; CDR3nt: TGTGCCAGCAGCGGTTTAGCGGGAGTTTCCTACGAGCAGTACTTC
len: 17; j_gene: TRBJ2-6; abundance: many; d_gene: TRBD1; v_gene: TRBV2; CDR3aa: CASSVTTGASGANVLTF; CDR3nt: TGTGCCAGCAGTGTCACGACAGGGGCCTCTGGGGCCAACGTCCTGACTTTC
len: 14; j_gene: TRBJ2-2; abundance: few; d_gene: NA; v_gene: TRBV10-3; CDR3aa: CAIREGQVIGELFF; CDR3nt: TGTGCCATCAGGGAAGGGCAAGTCATCGGGGAGCTGTTTTTT
len: 16; j_gene: TRBJ1-1; abundance: many; d_gene: TRBD1; v_gene: TRBV2; CDR3aa: CASTIRGNRMNTEAFF; CDR3nt: TGTGCCAGCACCATCAGGGGGAACCGAATGAACACTGAAGCTTTCTTT
len: 15; j_gene: TRBJ2-7; abundance: few; d_gene: TRBD2; v_gene: TRBV27; CDR3aa: CASSFLPSGSYEQYF; CDR3nt: TGTGCCAGCAGTTTTCTTCCTAGCGGGAGCTACGAGCAGTACTTC
len: 16; j_gene: TRBJ2-7; abundance: many; d_gene: NA; v_gene: TRBV5-6; CDR3aa: CASSLFPGTSSYEQYF; CDR3nt: TGTGCCAGCAGCTTGTTTCCGGGTACAAGCTCCTACGAGCAGTACTTC
len: 16; j_gene: TRBJ2-1; abundance: many; d_gene: TRBD2; v_gene: TRBV5-1; CDR3aa: CASSLALASSYNEQFF; CDR3nt: TGCGCCAGCAGCTTGGCACTAGCGAGCTCCTACAATGAGCAGTTCTTC